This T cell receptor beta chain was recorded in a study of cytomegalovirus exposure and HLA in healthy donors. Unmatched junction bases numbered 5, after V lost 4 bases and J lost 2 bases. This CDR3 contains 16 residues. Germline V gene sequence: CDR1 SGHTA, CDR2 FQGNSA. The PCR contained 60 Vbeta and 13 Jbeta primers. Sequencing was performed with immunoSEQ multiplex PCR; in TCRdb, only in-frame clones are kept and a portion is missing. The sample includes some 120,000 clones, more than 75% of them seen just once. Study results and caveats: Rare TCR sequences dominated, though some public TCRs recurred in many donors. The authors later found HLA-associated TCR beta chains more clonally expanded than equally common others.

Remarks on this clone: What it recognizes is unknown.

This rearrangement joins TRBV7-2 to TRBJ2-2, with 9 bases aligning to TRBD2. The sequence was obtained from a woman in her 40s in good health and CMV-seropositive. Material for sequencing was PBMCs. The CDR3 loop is CASSYTSGPNTGELFF. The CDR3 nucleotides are TGTGCCAGCAGCTATACTAGCGGGCCCAACACCGGGGAGCTGTTTTTT.